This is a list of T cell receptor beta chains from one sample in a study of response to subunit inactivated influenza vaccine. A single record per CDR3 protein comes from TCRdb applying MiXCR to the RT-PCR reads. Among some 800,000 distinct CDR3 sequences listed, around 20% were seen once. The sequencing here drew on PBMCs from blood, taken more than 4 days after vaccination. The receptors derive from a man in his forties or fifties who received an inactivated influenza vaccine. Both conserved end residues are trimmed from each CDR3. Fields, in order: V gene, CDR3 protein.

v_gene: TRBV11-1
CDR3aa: ASSFRPLSYNEQF

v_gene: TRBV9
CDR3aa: ASSGQGNTGELF

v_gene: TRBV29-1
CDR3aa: SVQGWGTSGGRRQSEQF

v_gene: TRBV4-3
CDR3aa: ASSGAAMNTGELF

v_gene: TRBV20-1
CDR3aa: SAQNYNEQF

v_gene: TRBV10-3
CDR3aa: AISERSMGVVGYT

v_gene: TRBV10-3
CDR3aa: AIRSQGSSYNEQF

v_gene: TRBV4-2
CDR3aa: ASSQEGTRLEGYT

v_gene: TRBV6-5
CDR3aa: ASSYARGGGNEQF

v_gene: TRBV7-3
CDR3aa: ASSNPGTSYNEQF

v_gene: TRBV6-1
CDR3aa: ASGIAGGINEQF

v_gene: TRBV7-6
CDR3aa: ASSLFAGGSEQF

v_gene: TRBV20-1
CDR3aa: SVRTVEAF

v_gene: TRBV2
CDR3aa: ASSENGQRNTGELF

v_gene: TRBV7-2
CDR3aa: ASSRGGAWTEAF

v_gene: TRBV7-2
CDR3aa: ASSLGVSGSVRAQY